These T cell receptor beta chains were read from a single sample in a study of graft-versus-host responses after intestinal transplantation. The protocol was immunoSEQ multiplex PCR, while the TCRdb copy is restricted to in-frame clones and leaves out a portion. The sample has about 12,000 clones; 35% are singletons. This specimen consisted of alloreactive CD8+ T cells from a mixed lymphocyte reaction culture, obtained before intestinal transplant. These receptors all come from a human patient who received an intestinal transplant. The CDR3 runs from the conserved cysteine through the conserved F or W. The D gene is left open where the match is weak. Not all rows give a size; the values are once, few, many and, for expanded clones, a class.

CDR3 length	J gene	clone size	V gene	D gene	CDR3 DNA	CDR3 protein
13	TRBJ2-1	NA	TRBV6-1	NA	TGTGCCAGCAGTTATATCGAGCTTAGTGAGCAGTTCTTC	CASSYIELSEQFF
19	TRBJ1-1	medium-sized	TRBV28	TRBD1	TGTGCCAGCAGTTTACCCAGGGGGGCGACAGGCTCTATGAACACTGAAGCTTTCTTT	CASSLPRGATGSMNTEAFF
16	TRBJ2-2	NA	TRBV4-2	TRBD2	TGTGCCAGCAGCCAAGTCCCTAGCGGGAACACCGGGGAGCTGTTTTTT	CASSQVPSGNTGELFF
14	TRBJ2-7	few	TRBV6-5	NA	TGTGCCACAGCGAGAATCCAGGACCTCTACGAGCAGTACTTC	CATARIQDLYEQYF
16	TRBJ2-1	large	TRBV4-1	TRBD2	TGCGCCAGCAGCCAAGTCCTAACTAGCGGGAGCAATGAGCAGTTCTTC	CASSQVLTSGSNEQFF
12	TRBJ2-7	NA	TRBV27	NA	TGTGCCAGCAGTTTATTAGGCTACGAGCAGTACTTC	CASSLLGYEQYF
16	TRBJ2-1	once	TRBV5-1	TRBD2	TGCGCCAGCAGCTTGGCCCATAGCGGGGGTTACAATGAGCAGTTCTTC	CASSLAHSGGYNEQFF
14	TRBJ2-7	few	TRBV6-8	NA	TGTGCCAGCAGGCGCGGGCCATATTCCTACGAGCAGTACTTC	CASRRGPYSYEQYF
12	TRBJ2-7	NA	TRBV28	NA	TGTGCCAGCAGTTGGAAGTTCTACGAGCAGTACTTC	CASSWKFYEQYF
12	TRBJ2-7	NA	TRBV27	TRBD2	TGTGCCAGCAGTTACCGGGAGGGCGAGCAGTACTTC	CASSYREGEQYF
17	TRBJ2-5	NA	TRBV5-1	TRBD2	TGCGCCAGCAGCTCGTGGACTAGCGGGATGAGGGCCGAGACCCAGTACTTC	CASSSWTSGMRAETQYF
16	TRBJ2-7	once	TRBV6-5	TRBD2	TGTGCCAGCAGTTCCGCTCCCAGACTAGCAGTCTACGAGCAGTACTTC	CASSSAPRLAVYEQYF
16	TRBJ2-2	NA	TRBV9	NA	TGTGCCAGCAGCGTAGAAGGGAGCGGAGAAACCGGGGAGCTGTTTTTT	CASSVEGSGETGELFF
14	TRBJ2-7	NA	TRBV14	NA	TGTGCCAGCAGCCTCCCCGGGACTTTCTACGAGCAGTACTTC	CASSLPGTFYEQYF
14	TRBJ1-1	NA	TRBV4-2	NA	TGTGCCAGCAGCCATGCAGGGAGTGACACTGAAGCTTTCTTT	CASSHAGSDTEAFF
16	TRBJ1-3	NA	TRBV7-9	TRBD1	TGTGCCAGCAGCTCAACTACAGGGGGTTCAGGAAACACCATATATTTT	CASSSTTGGSGNTIYF
16	TRBJ2-7	NA	TRBV27	NA	TGTGCCAGCAGTTTCCTTAAGCGGGTTGGAATCTACGAGCAGTACTTC	CASSFLKRVGIYEQYF
15	TRBJ2-1	few	TRBV6-6	NA	TGTGCCAGCAGTTCCATCCCGGGTTGGTACAATGAGCAGTTCTTC	CASSSIPGWYNEQFF
13	TRBJ1-1	NA	TRBV9	NA	TGTGCCAGCAGCGTAGAGGGAGGGCTTGAAGCTTTCTTT	CASSVEGGLEAFF
19	TRBJ2-1	NA	TRBV7-2	TRBD2	TGTGCCAGCAGCCCTACCCCGGGACTAGCGGGAGGGCCTGGGAATGAGCAGTTCTTC	CASSPTPGLAGGPGNEQFF
14	TRBJ2-7	NA	TRBV18	NA	TGTGCCAGCTCATCCGGGACGCCCACCTACGAGCAGTACTTC	CASSSGTPTYEQYF
13	TRBJ2-7	medium-sized	TRBV27	TRBD2	TGTGCCAGCAGTGTCGGACTAGCCTACGAGCAGTACTTC	CASSVGLAYEQYF
15	TRBJ1-2	NA	TRBV9	NA	TGTGCCAGCAGCTTCCTCGAGGGACCGGGGTATGGCTACACCTTC	CASSFLEGPGYGYTF
15	TRBJ2-5	few	TRBV4-3	NA	TGCGCCAGCAGCCAAGATGCAGGGACCGGAGAGACCCAGTACTTC	CASSQDAGTGETQYF
17	TRBJ2-7	NA	TRBV11-1	TRBD1	TGTGCCAGCAGCTTAGCGCCCAACAGGGGGTCCTCCTACGAGCAGTACTTC	CASSLAPNRGSSYEQYF
15	TRBJ2-1	NA	TRBV4-1	NA	TGCGCCAGCAGCCTCCTGGGGGCCTGGGGTAATGAGCAGTTCTTC	CASSLLGAWGNEQFF
14	TRBJ2-7	NA	TRBV7-9	NA	TGTGCCAGCAGTGAGGCGGGCAGGGGATACGAGCAGTACTTC	CASSEAGRGYEQYF
14	TRBJ2-3	NA	TRBV7-8	TRBD2	TGTGCCAGCAGCCCGGGAGGAGGGGCAGATACGCAGTATTTT	CASSPGGGADTQYF
16	TRBJ2-7	few	TRBV28	NA	TGTGCCAGCAGTTTCAGGGGTCCCCGACCTTACTACGAGCAGTACTTC	CASSFRGPRPYYEQYF
14	TRBJ2-1	NA	TRBV7-6	NA	TGTGCCAGCAGCTCCCGGCCTGCATACAATGAGCAGTTCTTC	CASSSRPAYNEQFF
13	TRBJ1-1	few	TRBV27	NA	TGTGCCAGCAGTTTTTACATGAACACTGAAGCTTTCTTT	CASSFYMNTEAFF
14	TRBJ1-6	NA	TRBV6-5	NA	TGTGCCAGCTCCTGGGGGGTATATAATTCACCCCTCCACTTT	CASSWGVYNSPLHF
13	TRBJ2-7	medium-sized	TRBV2	NA	TGTGCCAGCGGGAGTCCTGAGTCCTACGAGCAGTACTTC	CASGSPESYEQYF
14	TRBJ1-1	medium-sized	TRBV5-8	NA	TGTGCCAGCAGCTCGCCTAGGGGGGAGCCTGAAGCTTTCTTT	CASSSPRGEPEAFF
16	TRBJ1-2	once	TRBV4-1	TRBD1	TGCGCCAGCAGCCAAGGCTTAGGCAGGGGGCTCTATGGCTACACCTTC	CASSQGLGRGLYGYTF
11	TRBJ2-1	NA	TRBV27	NA	TGTGCCAGCCTAACCTACAATGAGCAGTTCTTC	CASLTYNEQFF
13	TRBJ1-1	few	TRBV10-2	NA	TGCGCCAGCAGTCCGGGGATGAACACTGAAGCTTTCTTT	CASSPGMNTEAFF
14	TRBJ2-7	few	TRBV29-1	NA	TGCAGCGTTGAGGTCGCGGGGTTAGGATACGAGCAGTACTTC	CSVEVAGLGYEQYF
14	TRBJ2-7	NA	TRBV4-1	NA	TGCGCCAGCAGCCAACAATGGCTATCCTACGAGCAGTACTTC	CASSQQWLSYEQYF
13	TRBJ2-5	NA	TRBV19	TRBD1	TGTGCCAGTAGCCCCGACAGGGGAGAGACCCAGTACTTC	CASSPDRGETQYF
15	TRBJ2-7	NA	TRBV15	TRBD2	TGTGCCACCAGCAGGGGACTAGCGGGAGCGGGGGAGCAGTACTTC	CATSRGLAGAGEQYF
12	TRBJ1-2	few	TRBV4-1	NA	TGTGCCAGCAGCTGGGACCCCGGCGGCTACACCTTC	CASSWDPGGYTF
13	TRBJ1-4	NA	TRBV7-6	NA	TGTGCCAGCAGCGGTAGTTCTGGGGAAAAACTGTTTTTT	CASSGSSGEKLFF
16	TRBJ2-1	NA	TRBV12-1	NA	TGTGCCAGCAGCTCCCCGACTAATGGCGTATCTAATGAGCAGTTCTTC	CASSSPTNGVSNEQFF